A single TCR beta chain is shown here with its context. Germline V gene lookup returns CDR1 SGHAT and CDR2 FQDESV (reference sequence). The junction had 11 bases not matched to a gene; V was cut back by 5 bases and J by 5 bases. The CDR3 contains 15 residues. Here immunoSEQ multiplex PCR was the method, and the copy in TCRdb shows in-frame clones only, minus some. The repertoire holds some 410,000 clones, about nine tenths seen once, with just under 6.5% in the top ten. The data were obtained in a study of control samples from healthy donors and cancer patients. The sequencing sample was made of PBMCs. The source is a man aged 40-49 years with head and neck cancer. The chain recombines TRBV11-1 with TRBJ2-5, with TRBD2 identical over 7 bases. The CDR3 DNA sequence: TGTGCCAGCAGCATACTAGCGCGAGGTGAGGAGACCCAGTACTTC. Translating gives CASSILARGEETQYF. The variable domain in full, completed from reference TRBV11-1 and TRBJ2-5, reads EAEVAQSPRYKITEKSQAVAFWCDPISGHATLYWYRQILGQGPELLVQFQDESVVDDSQLPKDRFSAERLKGVDSTLKIQPAELGDSAMYLCASSILARGEETQYFGPGTRLLVL.